The 5 T cell receptor beta chains given below trace back to one sample, sequenced in a study of cytomegalovirus exposure and HLA in healthy donors. Method: immunoSEQ multiplex PCR; TCRdb's copy keeps in-frame clones and lacks some. In the table there are under 150,000 clones, 90% to 95% of which are singletons. Sequences were obtained from PBMCs. These receptors were obtained from a man aged 18 to 30 in good health and CMV-seronegative.

The J gene is TRBJ2-1, the V gene TRBV7-6; D perhaps matches TRBD1 (7 bases). The ends were cut back, 5 bases at V and 8 bases at J, with 10 bases in the middle. This CDR3 comprises 12 residues. Germline CDR1 and CDR2: SGHVS and FNYEAQ. The CDR3 DNA follows: TGTGCCAGCAGCCCAGGGGGGTATGAGCAGTTCTTC. Translating it yields CASSPGGYEQFF. Combining the CDR3 with reference TRBV7-6 and TRBJ2-1 gives the whole variable domain GAGVSQSPRYKVTKRGQDVALRCDPISGHVSLYWYRQALGQGPEFLTYFNYEAQQDKSGLPNDRFSAERPEGSISTLTIQRTEQRDSAMYRCASSPGGYEQFFGPGTRLTVL.

The gene calls are TRBV6-1 and TRBJ1-1; D uncertain. CDR3 size: 14 residues. The ends were cut back, 3 bases at V and 0 bases at J, with 8 bases in the middle. Germline V gives CDR1 MNHNS, CDR2 SASEGT. The CDR3 nucleotides read TGTGCCAGCAGTGAGAGATTCATGAACACTGAAGCTTTCTTT. Its protein is CASSERFMNTEAFF.

The genes are TRBV5-1 and TRBJ2-5; perhaps TRBD2 as D (6 bases). Germline loops: CDR1 SGHRS, CDR2 YFSETQ. CDR3 length equals 15 residues. The ends were cut back, 1 base at V and 2 bases at J, with 12 bases in the middle. The CDR3 DNA follows: TGCGCCAGCAGCTTGTTGACTAGAGAACAAGAGACCCAGTACTTC. Its protein product is CASSLLTREQETQYF.

The V gene is TRBV21-1, the J gene TRBJ2-2; the table assigns TRBD2, which was not confirmed against the DNA. TRBV21-1 is assigned pseudogene status. The CDR3 runs 16 residues. The CDR3 region is CASSDPASGSPGELFF. Here the CDR3 DNA reads TGTGCCAGCAGCGACCCGGCTAGCGGGAGCCCCGGGGAGCTGTTTTTT.

The chain links TRBV9 to TRBJ2-5; D uncertain. Deletions cut 0 bases from V and 0 bases from J, with 9 bases between. The germline CDR1 and CDR2 sequences are SGDLS and YYNGEE. This CDR3 has 15 amino acids. This chain's CDR3 is CASSVAPFDQETQYF. The CDR3 DNA sequence: TGTGCCAGCAGCGTAGCCCCCTTCGACCAAGAGACCCAGTACTTC.